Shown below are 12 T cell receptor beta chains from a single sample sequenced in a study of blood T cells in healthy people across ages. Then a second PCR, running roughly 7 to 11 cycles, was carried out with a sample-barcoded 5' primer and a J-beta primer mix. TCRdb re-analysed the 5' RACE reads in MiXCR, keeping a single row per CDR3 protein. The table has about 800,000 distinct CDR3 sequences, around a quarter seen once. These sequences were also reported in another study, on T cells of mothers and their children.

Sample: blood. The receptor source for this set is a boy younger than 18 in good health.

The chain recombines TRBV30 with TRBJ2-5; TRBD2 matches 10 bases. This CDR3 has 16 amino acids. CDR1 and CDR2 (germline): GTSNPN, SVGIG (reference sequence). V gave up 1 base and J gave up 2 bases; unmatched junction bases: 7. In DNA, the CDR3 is TGTGCCTGGAGTGCGATAGCGGGGGGCCTACAAGAGACCCAGTACTTC. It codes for CAWSAIAGGLQETQYF.

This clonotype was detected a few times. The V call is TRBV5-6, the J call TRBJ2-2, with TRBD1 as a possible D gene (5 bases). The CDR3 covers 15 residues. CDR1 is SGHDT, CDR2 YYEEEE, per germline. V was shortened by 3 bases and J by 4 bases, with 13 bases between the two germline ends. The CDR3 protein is CASSSDTIGTGELFF. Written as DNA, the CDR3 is TGTGCCAGCAGCTCGGACACTATAGGCACCGGGGAGCTGTTTTTT.

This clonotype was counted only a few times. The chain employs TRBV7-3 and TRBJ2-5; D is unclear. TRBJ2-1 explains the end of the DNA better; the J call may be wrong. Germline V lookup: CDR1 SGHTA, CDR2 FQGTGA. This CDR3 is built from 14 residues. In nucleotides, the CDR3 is TGTGCCAGCAGCCTAAATCCCACTTCTGATGAGCAGTTCTTC. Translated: CASSLNPTSDEQFF.

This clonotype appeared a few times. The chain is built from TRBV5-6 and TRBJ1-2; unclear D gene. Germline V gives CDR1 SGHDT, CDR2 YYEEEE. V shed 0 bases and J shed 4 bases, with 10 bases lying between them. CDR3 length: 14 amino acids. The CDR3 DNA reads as TGTGCCAGCAGCTTGGTCGTTGACCGCTATGGCTACACCTTC. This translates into CASSLVVDRYGYTF.

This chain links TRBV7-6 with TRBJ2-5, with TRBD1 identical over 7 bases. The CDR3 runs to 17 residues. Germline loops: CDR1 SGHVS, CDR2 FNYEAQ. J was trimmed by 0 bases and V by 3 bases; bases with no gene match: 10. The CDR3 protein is CASSLEGGRVYQETQYF. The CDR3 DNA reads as TGTGCCAGCAGCTTGGAAGGGGGCAGGGTGTACCAAGAGACCCAGTACTTC.

The CDR3 protein is CASSPLQGGNEQFF. The DNA of the CDR3 is TGTGCCAGTAGCCCACTGCAGGGAGGCAATGAGCAGTTCTTC. J is TRBJ2-1 and V is TRBV19; D perhaps matches TRBD2 (6 bases). Germline V gives CDR1 LNHDA, CDR2 SQIVND (reference sequence). V lost 6 bases to trimming and J lost 6 bases, with 15 bases between them. This CDR3 comprises 14 residues.

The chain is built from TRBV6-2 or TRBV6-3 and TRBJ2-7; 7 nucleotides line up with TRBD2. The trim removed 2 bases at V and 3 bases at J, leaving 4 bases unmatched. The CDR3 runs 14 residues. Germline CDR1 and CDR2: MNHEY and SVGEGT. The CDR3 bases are TGTGCCAGCAGTTACCACACGGGGGGCTACGAGCAGTACTTC. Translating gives CASSYHTGGYEQYF.

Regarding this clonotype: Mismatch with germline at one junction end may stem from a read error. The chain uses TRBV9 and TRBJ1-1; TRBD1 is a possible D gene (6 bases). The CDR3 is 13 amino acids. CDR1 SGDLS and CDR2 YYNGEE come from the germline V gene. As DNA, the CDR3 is TGTGCCGGCAGCGTAGGGGGGAACACTGAAGCTTTCTTT. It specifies CAGSVGGNTEAFF.

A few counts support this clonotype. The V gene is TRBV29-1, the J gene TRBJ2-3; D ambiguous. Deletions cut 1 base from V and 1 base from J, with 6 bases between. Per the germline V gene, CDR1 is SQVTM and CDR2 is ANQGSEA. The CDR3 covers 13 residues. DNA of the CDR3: TGCAGCGTTGAAGTAGTACGCACAGATACGCAGTATTTT. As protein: CSVEVVRTDTQYF.

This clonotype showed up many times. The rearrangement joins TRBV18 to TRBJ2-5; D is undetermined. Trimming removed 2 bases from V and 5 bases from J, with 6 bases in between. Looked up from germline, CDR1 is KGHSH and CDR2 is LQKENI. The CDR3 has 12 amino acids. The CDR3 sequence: CASSPGQETQYF. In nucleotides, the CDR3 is TGTGCCAGCTCACCAGGCCAGGAGACCCAGTACTTC.

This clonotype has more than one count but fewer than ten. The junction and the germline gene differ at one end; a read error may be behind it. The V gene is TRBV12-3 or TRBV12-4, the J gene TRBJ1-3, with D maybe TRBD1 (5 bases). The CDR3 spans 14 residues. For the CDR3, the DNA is TGTGCCAGCAGTGGGGGTCAATCTGGAAACATCATATATTTT. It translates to CASSGGQSGNIIYF.

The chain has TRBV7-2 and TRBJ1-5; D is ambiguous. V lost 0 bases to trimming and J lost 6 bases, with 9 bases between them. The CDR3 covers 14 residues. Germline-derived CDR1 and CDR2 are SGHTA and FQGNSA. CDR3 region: CASSLASGSQPQHF. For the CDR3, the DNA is TGTGCCAGCAGCTTAGCATCGGGGTCTCAGCCCCAGCATTTT.